This T cell receptor beta chain was sequenced during a study of blood T cell repertoires in COVID-19. Study details: Acute and convalescent COVID-19 specimens originated in the United States, Italy and Spain.

Study processing details: Counts of nucleated cells, estimated from reference gene primer amplification, were obtained. Some clones are missing from TCRdb's copy, which holds only in-frame ones; the method was immunoSEQ multiplex PCR. The V and J calls and clone size were taken over from that table, and D and trimming were inferred from the DNA. The table includes around 140,000 clones, 85% detected once. The CDR3 is made up of 16 amino acids. Trimming cost V 5 bases and J 4 bases; bases outside gene matches: 10. CDR1 SGHAT and CDR2 FQNNGV come from the germline V gene. This clonotype originated in a human donor with acute or convalescent COVID-19. The donor label of this sample is uncertain. Sequences were obtained from peripheral blood. The J gene is TRBJ2-1, the V gene TRBV11-2; TRBD1 agrees at 8 bases. The CDR3 reads CASSRRGTGLYNEQFF. The CDR3 DNA sequence: TGTGCCAGCAGCCGCCGCGGGACAGGACTATACAATGAGCAGTTCTTC.